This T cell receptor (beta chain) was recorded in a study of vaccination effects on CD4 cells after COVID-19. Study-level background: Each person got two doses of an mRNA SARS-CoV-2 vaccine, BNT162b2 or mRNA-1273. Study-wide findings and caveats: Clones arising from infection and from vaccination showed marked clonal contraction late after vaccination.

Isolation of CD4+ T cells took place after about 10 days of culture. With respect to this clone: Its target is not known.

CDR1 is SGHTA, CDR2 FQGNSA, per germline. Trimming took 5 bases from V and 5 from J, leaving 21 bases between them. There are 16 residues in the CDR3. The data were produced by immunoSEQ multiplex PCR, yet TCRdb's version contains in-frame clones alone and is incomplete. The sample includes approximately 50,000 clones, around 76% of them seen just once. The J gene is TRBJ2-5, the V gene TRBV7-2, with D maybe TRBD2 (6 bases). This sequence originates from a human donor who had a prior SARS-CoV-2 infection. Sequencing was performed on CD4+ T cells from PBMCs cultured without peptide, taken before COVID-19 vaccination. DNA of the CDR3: TGTGCCAGCAGCCCCCGAGCCGCGGGGATCCGGGAGACCCAGTACTTC. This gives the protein CASSPRAAGIRETQYF.